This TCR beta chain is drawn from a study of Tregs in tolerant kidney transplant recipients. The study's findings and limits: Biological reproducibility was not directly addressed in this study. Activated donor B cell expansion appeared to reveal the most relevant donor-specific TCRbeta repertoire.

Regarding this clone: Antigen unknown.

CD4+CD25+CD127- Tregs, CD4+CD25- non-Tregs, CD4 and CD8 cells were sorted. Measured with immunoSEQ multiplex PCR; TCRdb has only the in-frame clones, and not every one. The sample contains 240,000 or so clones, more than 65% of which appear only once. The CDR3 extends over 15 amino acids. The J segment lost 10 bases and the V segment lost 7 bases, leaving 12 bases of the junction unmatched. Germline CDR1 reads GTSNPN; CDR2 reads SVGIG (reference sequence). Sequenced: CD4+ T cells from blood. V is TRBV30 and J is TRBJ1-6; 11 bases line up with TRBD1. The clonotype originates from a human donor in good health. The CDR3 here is CALLGPGQGDSPLHF. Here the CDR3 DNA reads TGTGCCTTACTAGGGCCGGGACAGGGGGACTCACCCCTCCACTTT.